This T cell receptor beta chain was captured in a study of blood T cell repertoires in COVID-19. Across the study: From the United States, Italy and Spain came samples of acute and convalescent COVID-19. The analysed material was cDNA or gDNA that came from T cells, B-cell-depleted T cells, or PBMCs.

In the original analysis: Nucleated cell number was recorded as an estimate derived from reference gene primer amplification. Generated by immunoSEQ multiplex PCR, the TCRdb table keeps only in-frame clones and is missing some. For V, J and clone size, that table is used; D and trimming come from the DNA. The sample has some 71,000 clones, approximately 80% seen once; the top ten hold less than 15%. Germline assignment: CDR1 SGHTA and CDR2 FQGTGA. V was shortened by 4 bases and J by 0 bases, with 9 bases between the two germline ends. CDR3 length equals 15 residues. Sequencing was carried out using peripheral blood. V gene TRBV7-3 combines with J gene TRBJ2-2; tentative D call: TRBD2 (6 bases). The origin of this receptor is a man over 45 with COVID-19, enrolled during active disease. As DNA, the CDR3 is TGTGCCAGCAGCTCGGGACTTGCGAACACCGGGGAGCTGTTTTTT. Translating gives CASSSGLANTGELFF.